What follows are 5 T cell receptor beta chains derived from one specimen sequenced in a study of tumor-infiltrating lymphocytes in primary liver carcinoma. Alongside blood RNA obtained from unsorted whole blood, germline DNA was also extracted. With a constant-region primer, TCR beta cDNA was made from 450 to 500 ng of total RNA. Each TCR beta library was derived from three nested multiplex PCR rounds that employed slightly modified ARM-PCR. Each of the first two PCR rounds ran around 10 cycles with TRBV1-TRBV30 forward and C-beta reverse primers. MiXCR was run by TCRdb on the multiplex PCR reads, yielding one entry per CDR3 protein. This table holds approximately 330,000 distinct CDR3 sequences, 65% found once. Material: peripheral blood. Every receptor here comes from a man between 35 and 55 years old with primary liver carcinoma and hepatitis B virus infection.

This clonotype has only a few counts. CDR3 nucleotides: TGCAGCGCTGTTTTTGCGGGAGCATCAGCCCAGCATTTT. As protein: CSAVFAGASAQHF. The chain recombines TRBV29-1 with TRBJ1-5; no clear D. Trimming took off 7 bases at V and 11 bases at J, with 21 bases between the two ends. The CDR3 runs to 13 residues. Germline CDR1 is SQVTM and CDR2 is ANQGSEA.

This clonotype was seen ten or more times. This rearrangement joins TRBV12-3 or TRBV12-4 to TRBJ2-7; D unresolved. V was pared by 4 bases and J by 4 bases, with 8 bases between. The CDR3 has 12 residues. The CDR3 loop reads CASSSRSYEQYF. The DNA for the CDR3 is TGTGCCAGCAGTTCCAGAAGTTACGAGCAGTACTTC.

This chain links TRBV6-5 with TRBJ1-5; tentatively, D is TRBD1 (5 bases). The CDR3 length is 14 residues. Germline CDR1 reads MNHEY; CDR2 reads SVGAGI. V was shortened by 7 bases and J by 4 bases, with 14 bases between the two germline ends. The CDR3 DNA is TGTGCCAGCATGTTGATTGGGGGAAATCAGCCCCAGCATTTT. This sequence encodes CASMLIGGNQPQHF.

Points on this clonotype: Given a much more abundant clone one base away, this may be a read error. The chain couples TRBV10-3 to TRBJ2-3, with TRBD1 matching over 8 bases. The CDR3 sequence is 14 residues long. The germline V gene encodes CDR1 ENHRY and CDR2 SYGVKD. The CDR3 spells CSISTGQGTDTQYF. The CDR3 DNA reads TGTTCCATCAGTACTGGACAGGGTACAGATACGCAGTATTTT.

This clonotype was observed a handful of times. This chain links TRBV5-1 with TRBJ2-1, with 10 bases that match TRBD2. Trimming cost V 0 bases and J 9 bases; bases outside gene matches: 6. CDR3 length: 15 amino acids. Germline CDR1 and CDR2: SGHRS and YFSETQ. The CDR3 loop is CASSLEAGGPSEQFF. CDR3 bases: TGCGCCAGCAGCTTGGAAGCGGGAGGGCCCAGTGAGCAGTTCTTC.